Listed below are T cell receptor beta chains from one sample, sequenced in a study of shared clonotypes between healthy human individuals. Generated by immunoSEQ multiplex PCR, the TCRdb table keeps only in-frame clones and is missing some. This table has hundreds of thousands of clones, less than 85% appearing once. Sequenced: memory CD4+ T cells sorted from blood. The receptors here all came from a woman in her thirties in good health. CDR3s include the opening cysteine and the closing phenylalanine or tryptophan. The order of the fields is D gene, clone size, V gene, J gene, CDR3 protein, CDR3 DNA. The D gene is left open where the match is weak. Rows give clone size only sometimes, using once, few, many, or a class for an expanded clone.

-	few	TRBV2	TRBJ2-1	CASSRTGGYNEQFF	TGTGCCAGCAGTAGGACAGGAGGGTACAATGAGCAGTTCTTC
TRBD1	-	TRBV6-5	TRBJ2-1	CASTPGTAYNEQFF	TGTGCCAGCACCCCCGGGACAGCCTACAATGAGCAGTTCTTC
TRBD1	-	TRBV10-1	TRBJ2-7	CASSETGTGNEQYF	TGCGCCAGCAGTGAGACCGGGACAGGGAACGAGCAGTACTTC
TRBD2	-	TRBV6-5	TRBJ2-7	CASRAIAGAYEQYF	TGTGCCAGCAGAGCGATAGCGGGGGCCTACGAGCAGTACTTC
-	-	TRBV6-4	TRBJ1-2	CASSDSARSSGYTF	TGTGCCAGCAGTGACTCCGCGAGGTCTAGTGGCTACACCTTC
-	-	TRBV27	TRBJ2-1	CASSLSWQFEQFF	TGTGCCAGCAGTTTATCGTGGCAGTTTGAGCAGTTCTTC
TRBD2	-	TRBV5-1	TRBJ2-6	CASSSGGTSSGANVLTF	TGCGCCAGCAGCTCTGGGGGGACTAGCTCTGGGGCCAACGTCCTGACTTTC
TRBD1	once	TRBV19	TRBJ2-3	CASTETGSYTDTQYF	TGTGCCAGTACCGAGACAGGGAGCTACACAGATACGCAGTATTTT
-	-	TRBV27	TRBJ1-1	CASSFESRNTEAFF	TGTGCCAGCAGTTTTGAAAGCCGCAACACTGAAGCTTTCTTT
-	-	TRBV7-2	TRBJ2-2	CASSFITNTGELFF	TGTGCCAGCAGCTTTATCACGAACACCGGGGAGCTGTTTTTT
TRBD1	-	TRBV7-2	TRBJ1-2	CATTGSRGHYGYTF	TGTGCCACAACAGGTAGCAGGGGGCATTATGGCTACACCTTC
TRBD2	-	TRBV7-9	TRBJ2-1	CASSLSGRFNEQFF	TGTGCCAGCAGTCTTAGCGGGAGATTCAATGAGCAGTTCTTC
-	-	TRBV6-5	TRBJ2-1	CASRQTSYNEQFF	TGTGCCAGCAGACAAACTAGCTACAATGAGCAGTTCTTC
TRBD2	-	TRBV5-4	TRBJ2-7	CASSLGPTGGSYEQYF	TGTGCCAGCAGCTTGGGCCCCACGGGAGGCTCCTACGAGCAGTACTTC
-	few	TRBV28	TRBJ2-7	CASIAANSALHEQYF	TGTGCCAGCATTGCTGCAAACTCGGCGCTCCACGAGCAGTACTTC
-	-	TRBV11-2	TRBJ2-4	CASSLGGLGNIQYF	TGTGCCAGCAGCTTAGGAGGATTGGGAAACATTCAGTACTTC
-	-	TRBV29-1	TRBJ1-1	CSAKDSGNTEAFF	TGCAGCGCGAAAGACAGCGGGAACACTGAAGCTTTCTTT
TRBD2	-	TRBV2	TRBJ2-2	CASRGRLADTGELFF	TGTGCCAGCCGCGGCAGGCTAGCGGACACCGGGGAGCTGTTTTTT
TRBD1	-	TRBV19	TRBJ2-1	CASSTDRARKNEQFF	TGTGCCAGTAGTACCGACAGGGCCCGTAAGAATGAGCAGTTCTTC
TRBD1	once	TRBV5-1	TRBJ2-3	CASSLGTGDYTDTQYF	TGCGCCAGCAGCTTGGGGACAGGGGATTACACAGATACGCAGTATTTT
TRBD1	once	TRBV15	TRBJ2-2	CATSKQGPGELFF	TGTGCCACCAGCAAACAGGGGCCCGGGGAGCTGTTTTTT
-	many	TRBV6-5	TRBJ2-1	CASSPGHRMYNEQFF	TGTGCCAGCAGTCCCGGACACCGAATGTACAATGAGCAGTTCTTC
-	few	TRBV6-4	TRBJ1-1	CASSDSKAFF	TGTGCCAGCAGTGACTCTAAAGCTTTCTTT
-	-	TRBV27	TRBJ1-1	CASRNAPGLMRANTEAFF	TGTGCCAGCAGGAACGCCCCGGGACTCATGAGGGCGAACACTGAAGCTTTCTTT
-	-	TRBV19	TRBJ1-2	CASSMSVLYGYTF	TGTGCCAGTAGTATGTCAGTCCTCTATGGCTACACCTTC
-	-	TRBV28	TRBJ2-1	CASSLKLHNEQFF	TGTGCCAGCAGTTTAAAGCTGCACAATGAGCAGTTCTTC
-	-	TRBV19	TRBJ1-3	CASKKELSGNTIYF	TGTGCCAGTAAGAAGGAGCTCTCTGGAAACACCATATATTTT
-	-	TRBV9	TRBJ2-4	CASSATHYGIQYF	TGTGCCAGCAGCGCTACCCATTATGGCATTCAGTACTTC
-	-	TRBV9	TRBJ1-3	CASSVDGNSGNTIYF	TGTGCCAGCAGCGTAGACGGAAACTCTGGAAACACCATATATTTT
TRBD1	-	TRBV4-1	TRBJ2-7	CASSQPSRDRHKEQYF	TGCGCCAGCAGCCAACCCAGCCGGGACAGGCACAAAGAGCAGTACTTC
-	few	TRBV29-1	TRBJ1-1	CSVRPTEAFF	TGCAGCGTTAGGCCCACTGAAGCTTTCTTT
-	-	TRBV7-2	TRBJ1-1	CASSPMDTLNTEAFF	TGTGCCAGCAGCCCGATGGACACCCTCAACACTGAAGCTTTCTTT
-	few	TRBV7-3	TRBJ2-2	CASSLGYTGELFF	TGTGCCAGCAGCTTAGGTTACACCGGGGAGCTGTTTTTT
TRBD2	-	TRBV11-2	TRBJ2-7	CASSPKGFPLAGVRYEQYF	TGTGCCAGCAGCCCAAAGGGTTTTCCACTAGCGGGAGTAAGGTACGAGCAGTACTTC
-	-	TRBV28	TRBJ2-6	CASSLASGANVLTF	TGTGCCAGCAGTTTGGCCTCTGGGGCCAACGTCCTGACTTTC
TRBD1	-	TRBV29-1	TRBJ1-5	CSVGDRSNQPQHF	TGCAGCGTTGGGGACAGAAGCAATCAGCCCCAGCATTTT
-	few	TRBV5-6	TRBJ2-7	CASSLDRRLGYEQYF	TGTGCCAGCAGCTTGGACCGACGTCTGGGATACGAGCAGTACTTC